This TCR beta chain was identified in a study of T cell changes during pregnancy in multiple sclerosis. Germline V gene lookup returns CDR1 SGDLS and CDR2 YYNGEE. The CDR3 is 13 amino acids. V lost 0 bases and J lost 1, with 4 bases in between. This clone turned up a few times. Data came from immunoSEQ multiplex PCR; TCRdb stores just in-frame clones and leaves some out. The repertoire holds about 55,000 clones, with around 90% as singletons. Material: CD4+ T cells from peripheral blood mononuclear cells, obtained in the first trimester of pregnancy. The chain couples TRBV9 to TRBJ1-1; D unresolved. This sequence originates from a female donor with multiple sclerosis, enrolled in a pregnancy study. CDR3 loop: CASSVGANTEAFF. The CDR3 DNA is TGTGCCAGCAGCGTAGGGGCGAACACTGAAGCTTTCTTT.